Following are 31 T cell receptor beta chains from one sample sequenced in a study of cytomegalovirus exposure and HLA in healthy donors. PCR involved 60 Vbeta and 13 Jbeta primers. Libraries were prepared by immunoSEQ multiplex PCR; TCRdb keeps only in-frame clonotypes and omits some of them. Of under 90,000 clones detected, 75% to 90% appear once; the ten largest clones hold 2.3%. Sequences were obtained from PBMCs. The source is a man younger than 35 in good health and CMV-seronegative.

The V gene is TRBV11-2, the J gene TRBJ1-1; TRBD1 agrees at 9 bases. Germline values: CDR1 SGHAT, CDR2 FQNNGV. Germline trimming cut 4 bases from V and 5 bases from J; bases unmatched to any gene: 8. There are 15 residues in the CDR3. This CDR3 reads CASSYRTGVGTEAFF. The DNA for the CDR3 is TGTGCCAGCAGCTACCGGACAGGGGTCGGAACTGAAGCTTTCTTT.

The DNA for the CDR3 is TGTGCCATCAGCCCCGGACTAGCGGAGGGTGAGCAGTTCTTC. Translated: CAISPGLAEGEQFF. The chain uses TRBV10-3 and TRBJ2-1; 10 bases are a match to TRBD2. J was trimmed by 9 bases and V by 6 bases; bases with no gene match: 8. The V gene's germline CDR1 is ENHRY and CDR2 SYGVKD. The CDR3 consists of 14 residues.

This clone was seen more than once but under ten times. The chain combines TRBV27 with TRBJ1-1; the D gene is possibly TRBD1 (6 bases). The CDR3 is made up of 14 amino acids. Trimming took 6 bases from V and 0 from J, leaving 11 bases between them. Germline CDR1 MNHEY, CDR2 SMNVEV (reference sequence). The CDR3 bases are TGTGCCAGCAGGGATTCAGGGGTGAACACTGAAGCTTTCTTT. Translation gives CASRDSGVNTEAFF.

The V call is TRBV5-4, the J call TRBJ1-6; D is possibly TRBD1 (5 bases). CDR3 size: 17 residues. Germline V gives CDR1 SGHNT, CDR2 YYREEE (reference sequence). Trimming left V 4 bases short and J 2 bases short, with 16 bases between. CDR3 protein: CASSSRQQATYNSPLHF. Written as DNA, the CDR3 is TGTGCCAGCAGCAGCCGACAGCAGGCGACCTATAATTCACCCCTCCACTTT.

The chain links TRBV2 to TRBJ1-1, with D unclear. V lost 8 bases and J 2 bases, leaving 9 bases between the germline ends. Germline CDR1 and CDR2: SNHLY and FYNNEI. The CDR3 extends over 12 amino acids. The CDR3 is CASQRQNTEAFF. CDR3 bases: TGTGCCAGCCAAAGACAAAACACTGAAGCTTTCTTT. Looking up the rest from reference TRBV2 and TRBJ1-1 gives the full variable domain: EPEVTQTPSHQVTQMGQEVILRCVPISNHLYFYWYRQILGQKVEFLVSFYNNEISEKSEIFDDQFSVERPDGSNFTLKIRSTKLEDSAMYFCASQRQNTEAFFGQGTRLTVV.

This clone has just a few counts. This rearrangement joins TRBV20-1 to TRBJ2-7; D gene unclear. The CDR3 contains 11 residues. CDR1 and CDR2 from the germline V gene are DFQATT and SNEGSKA (reference sequence). Trimming shortened V by 4 bases and J by 4 bases, and 8 bases separated the two germline ends. The CDR3 is CSAIPIYEQYF. CDR3 DNA: TGCAGTGCTATCCCCATTTACGAGCAGTACTTC.

The table lists this clone with a count of one. This chain joins TRBV5-5 and TRBJ2-1, with 7 nucleotides matching TRBD1. The germline V gene has CDR1 SGHKS and CDR2 YYEKEE (reference sequence). This CDR3 has 15 amino acids. The ends lost 3 bases at V and 5 bases at J; junction bases unmatched: 8. CDR3 nucleotide sequence: TGTGCCAGCAGCTCGGGGTGGGGACAGAACAATGAGCAGTTCTTC. This translates into CASSSGWGQNNEQFF.

The V gene is TRBV6-1, the J gene TRBJ1-2, with D possibly matching TRBD1 (5 bases). From germline, CDR1 is MNHNS and CDR2 SASEGT. Deletions cut 10 bases from V and 4 bases from J, with 19 bases between. This CDR3 spans 14 amino acids. The CDR3 spells CAIGEAGGRYGYTF. The DNA of the CDR3 is TGTGCCATAGGGGAGGCCGGGGGTCGCTATGGCTACACCTTC.

This clone appeared a single time. The gene calls are TRBV28 and TRBJ2-2; 10 nucleotides agree with TRBD2. The germline V gene encodes CDR1 MDHEN and CDR2 SYDVKM. J lost 4 bases, V lost 3 bases, and 8 bases had no gene match. This CDR3 region has 17 residues. CDR3 region: CASSLYASGSVTGELFF. The CDR3 region has the DNA TGTGCCAGCAGTTTGTACGCTAGCGGGAGTGTCACCGGGGAGCTGTTTTTT.

The J gene is TRBJ2-6, the V gene TRBV19, with a possible D match to TRBD1 (5 bases). CDR3 length: 19 amino acids. V lost 5 bases, J lost 4 bases, and 24 bases lay in between. Looked up from germline, CDR1 is LNHDA and CDR2 is SQIVND (reference sequence). The CDR3 loop reads CASSGIVRGPSVGANVLTF. The CDR3 DNA is TGTGCCAGTAGTGGGATTGTAAGGGGTCCCTCGGTAGGGGCCAACGTCCTGACTTTC.

The genes are TRBV6-5 and TRBJ1-5, with D perhaps matching TRBD1 (6 bases). Between the trimmed V and J ends, which lost 5 bases and 6 bases, there was a span of 11 bases. There are 13 residues in the CDR3. Looked up from germline, CDR1 is MNHEY and CDR2 is SVGAGI. The CDR3 reads CASSHREGQPQHF. CDR3 bases: TGTGCCAGCAGTCACAGGGAAGGTCAGCCCCAGCATTTT.

The J gene is TRBJ2-7, the V gene TRBV28; D is uncertain. The length of the CDR3 is 15 residues. Trimming took off 9 bases at V and 3 bases at J, with 21 bases between the two ends. CDR1 and CDR2 from the germline V gene are MDHEN and SYDVKM. The CDR3 region is CASLKAPGKVYEQYF. The CDR3 nucleotides read TGTGCCAGTCTTAAAGCCCCAGGAAAAGTCTACGAGCAGTACTTC.

This rearrangement joins TRBV5-1 to TRBJ1-2, with TRBD1 identical over 11 bases. Germline lookup yields CDR1 SGHRS and CDR2 YFSETQ. This CDR3 has 14 residues. The J segment lost 6 bases and the V segment lost 1 base, leaving 2 bases of the junction unmatched. For the CDR3, the DNA is TGCGCCAGCAGCTTGAGGACAGGGGGCGATGGCTACACCTTC. Translating gives CASSLRTGGDGYTF.

This chain joins TRBV18 and TRBJ2-1; D gene unclear. This CDR3 has 16 residues. CDR1 KGHSH and CDR2 LQKENI come from the germline V gene. Trimming removed 1 base at V and 5 bases at J, with 15 bases between. This CDR3 reads CASSPLQAGADNEQFF. DNA of the CDR3: TGTGCCAGCTCACCACTACAAGCCGGTGCGGACAATGAGCAGTTCTTC. The full variable domain, with the rest looked up from reference TRBV18 and TRBJ2-1, is NAGVMQNPRHLVRRRGQEARLRCSPMKGHSHVYWYRQLPEEGLKFMVYLQKENIIDESGMPKERFSAEFPKEGPSILRIQQVVRGDSAAYFCASSPLQAGADNEQFFGPGTRLTVL.

The chain carries TRBV4-2 and TRBJ1-5; maybe TRBD1 (6 bases). The germline V gene has CDR1 LGHNA and CDR2 YNFKEQ. This CDR3 is built from 18 residues. Trimming pared 0 bases from V and 4 bases from J, leaving 19 bases between. The CDR3 DNA reads TGTGCCAGCAGCCAAGATAATTTAGCGACGGGGACAAATCAGCCCCAGCATTTT. This encodes CASSQDNLATGTNQPQHF.

The chain has TRBV28 and TRBJ2-1; the match to TRBD2 covers 10 bases. V lost 1 base and J lost 0; bases outside the gene matches: 9. CDR3 length: 19 residues. CDR1 is MDHEN, CDR2 SYDVKM, per germline. CDR3 amino acids: CASSLFGASGRVSYNEQFF. In DNA form, the CDR3 reads TGTGCCAGCAGTTTATTTGGAGCTAGCGGGAGAGTCTCCTACAATGAGCAGTTCTTC.

The J gene is TRBJ2-7, the V gene TRBV28; TRBD1 might be the D (6 bases). This CDR3 is 15 amino acids long. Trimming stripped 6 bases from V and 3 bases from J, with 18 bases between. CDR1 MDHEN and CDR2 SYDVKM come from the germline V gene. The CDR3 sequence: CASRGIGKGVYEQYF. In nucleotides, the CDR3 is TGTGCCAGCAGGGGTATAGGGAAGGGGGTCTACGAGCAGTACTTC.

The chain employs TRBV2 and TRBJ1-5; a weak D match, TRBD1 (6 bases). The CDR3 totals 17 residues. Trimming left V 6 bases short and J 2 bases short, with 20 bases between. Germline loops: CDR1 SNHLY, CDR2 FYNNEI. This chain's CDR3 is CASRFQNTGTRNQPQHF. As DNA, the CDR3 is TGTGCCAGCAGGTTTCAAAATACCGGGACACGCAATCAGCCCCAGCATTTT.

The gene calls are TRBV9 and TRBJ2-1; 7 nucleotides align to TRBD2. The CDR3 runs 15 residues. CDR1 is SGDLS and CDR2 is YYNGEE in the germline V gene. The V and J ends lost 0 bases and 10 bases, in that order; junction bases with no gene match: 10. The CDR3 loop is CASSVGGSVYQEQFF. In nucleotides, the CDR3 is TGTGCCAGCAGCGTAGGCGGGAGTGTGTACCAAGAGCAGTTCTTC.

The chain couples TRBV19 to TRBJ2-7, with TRBD1 matching over 10 bases. Trimming took 5 bases from V and 5 from J; bases not matched to a gene: 9. Germline V gene data show CDR1 as LNHDA and CDR2 as SQIVND (reference sequence). The CDR3 covers 15 residues. The CDR3 loop reads CASSLPGQGSNEQYF. As DNA, the CDR3 is TGTGCCAGTAGTCTCCCGGGACAGGGGTCCAACGAGCAGTACTTC.

The chain combines TRBV30 with TRBJ2-3; 9 nucleotides align to TRBD1. Germline V gene data show CDR1 as GTSNPN and CDR2 as SVGIG (reference sequence). The trim removed 5 bases at V and 5 bases at J, leaving 5 bases unmatched. The CDR3 totals 13 residues. The CDR3 DNA reads TGTGCCTGGGGGACAGGGTTAAGAGATACGCAGTATTTT. It codes for CAWGTGLRDTQYF.

This clone was observed a single time. The rearrangement joins TRBV19 to TRBJ2-7; D may be TRBD2 (7 bases). The CDR3 extends over 16 amino acids. Germline values: CDR1 LNHDA, CDR2 SQIVND (reference sequence). V shed 6 bases and J shed 3 bases, with 21 bases lying between them. DNA of the CDR3: TGTGCCAGTAGCGATGCTGGGGGCGGGAGTGGCTACGAGCAGTACTTC. It yields the protein CASSDAGGGSGYEQYF.

Here the CDR3 DNA reads TGTGCCAGCAGCTTGGGACTTACAATGGACACTGAAGCTTTCTTT. This codes for CASSLGLTMDTEAFF. The chain combines TRBV5-6 with TRBJ1-1; D is unclear. Trimming left V 0 bases short and J 3 bases short, with 12 bases between. The CDR3 totals 15 residues. The germline V gene has CDR1 SGHDT and CDR2 YYEEEE.

The J gene is TRBJ2-3, the V gene TRBV29-1, with D hard to call. CDR1 SQVTM and CDR2 ANQGSEA come from the germline V gene. Trimming took off 4 bases at V and 0 bases at J, with 5 bases between the two ends. The length of the CDR3 is 12 residues. The CDR3: CSVAGSTDTQYF. CDR3 sequence (DNA): TGCAGCGTTGCCGGGAGCACAGATACGCAGTATTTT.

The chain is built from TRBV6-6 and TRBJ2-1; 7 nucleotides agree with TRBD1. CDR1 is MNHNY, CDR2 SVGAGI, per germline (reference sequence). V lost 0 bases, J lost 5 bases, and 7 bases stayed unmatched. CDR3 length: 16 amino acids. This CDR3 is CASSYSDRDKNNEQFF. As DNA, the CDR3 is TGTGCCAGCAGTTACTCTGACAGGGATAAAAACAATGAGCAGTTCTTC.

A few counts support this clone. The chain has TRBV7-8 and TRBJ1-4, with 7 bases aligning to TRBD1. Losses at the gene ends were 3 bases for V and 8 bases for J; bases not matched to a gene: 6. The germline V gene encodes CDR1 SGHVS and CDR2 FQNEAQ. This CDR3 is 14 amino acids long. For the CDR3, the DNA is TGTGCCAGCAGCTTCACGACAGGGATGGAAAAACTGTTTTTT. It is translated as CASSFTTGMEKLFF.

Comments on this clone: At one of its ends the junction is not consistent with the germline gene, which may arise from a read error. The genes are TRBV4-1 and TRBJ2-3; possibly TRBD2 for D (6 bases). Germline CDR1 MGHRA, CDR2 YSYEKL. CDR3 length equals 15 residues. CDR3: CASSQEGIGTGTQYF. As DNA, the CDR3 is TGCGCCAGCAGCCAGGAGGGGATCGGCACAGGTACGCAGTATTTT.

The chain recombines TRBV19 with TRBJ1-5; D is unclear. CDR3 length: 13 residues. Trimming took off 3 bases at V and 5 bases at J, with 8 bases between the two ends. Germline-derived CDR1 and CDR2 are LNHDA and SQIVND (reference sequence). This chain's CDR3 is CASSISGYQPQHF. The CDR3 bases are TGTGCCAGTAGTATTTCCGGGTATCAGCCCCAGCATTTT.

The chain links TRBV13 to TRBJ2-1; D is perhaps TRBD2 (5 bases). The CDR3 contains 12 residues. From germline, CDR1 is PRHDT and CDR2 FYEKMQ (reference sequence). Trimming pared 1 base from V and 8 bases from J, leaving 6 bases between. Here the CDR3 DNA reads TGTGCCAGCAGCTTAGTCGGGGATGAGCAGTTCTTC. This sequence encodes CASSLVGDEQFF.

DNA of the CDR3: TGTGCCAGCAGTTGGGGGGGGGCGGAGTACGAGCAGTACTTC. This translates into CASSWGGAEYEQYF. The rearrangement joins TRBV6-5 to TRBJ2-7; possibly TRBD2 for D (7 bases). The V gene's germline CDR1 is MNHEY and CDR2 SVGAGI. The CDR3 is 14 residues long. The V and J ends lost 4 bases and 4 bases respectively, with 14 bases between them.

The chain uses TRBV18 and TRBJ2-7; 7 bases are shared with TRBD1. With 0 bases clipped from V and 9 bases from J, the junction kept 5 bases outside the gene matches. The CDR3 consists of 13 residues. Germline CDR1 reads KGHSH; CDR2 reads LQKENI. CDR3: CASSPPDRARQYF. CDR3 bases: TGTGCCAGCTCACCACCCGACAGGGCCAGGCAGTACTTC.